A selection of T cell receptor beta chains follows, all from one sample in a study of blood T cell repertoires in COVID-19. Assay: immunoSEQ multiplex PCR; the TCRdb copy retains only in-frame clones and omits some. The sample holds 300,000 or so clones, approximately 82% seen once. The sequenced sample was peripheral blood. The source of these receptors is a woman in her 50s with acute or convalescent COVID-19. Each CDR3 is given with its conserved first and last residue. D genes are given only for firm matches. Part of the rows lack a size; the others show once, few, many or a class for expanded clones.

v_gene	abundance	d_gene	j_gene	CDR3aa	CDR3nt
TRBV7-2	-	-	TRBJ1-5	CASSLVLAPGPQHF	TGTGCCAGCAGCTTAGTACTGGCGCCGGGGCCCCAGCATTTT
TRBV10-3	-	TRBD1	TRBJ2-5	CAISEGQGQETQYF	TGTGCCATCAGTGAGGGACAGGGACAAGAGACCCAGTACTTC
TRBV11-2	-	TRBD1	TRBJ2-5	CASSPRDRGETQYF	TGTGCCAGCAGCCCCCGAGACAGGGGTGAGACCCAGTACTTC
TRBV30	-	TRBD2	TRBJ2-1	CAWSAGTKYNEQFF	TGTGCCTGGAGTGCCGGGACTAAATACAATGAGCAGTTCTTC
TRBV7-2	-	TRBD2	TRBJ2-1	CASSPQPGLVEQFF	TGTGCCAGCAGCCCCCAGCCGGGACTAGTGGAGCAGTTCTTC
TRBV6-2/TRBV6-3	-	-	TRBJ1-6	CASSYRRARESPLHF	TGTGCCAGCAGTTACCGGAGGGCCCGGGAATCACCCCTCCACTTT
TRBV4-2	-	TRBD1	TRBJ2-5	CASSHTGAEETQYF	TGTGCCAGCAGCCACACAGGGGCAGAGGAGACCCAGTACTTC
TRBV5-1	-	-	TRBJ1-1	CASSNYMNTEAFF	TGCGCCAGCAGCAATTACATGAACACTGAAGCTTTCTTT
TRBV3-1/TRBV3-2	-	TRBD2	TRBJ2-5	CASSLSGGFQETQYF	TGTGCCAGCAGCCTCAGCGGGGGGTTTCAAGAGACCCAGTACTTC
TRBV4-1	-	TRBD1	TRBJ2-4	CASSQGQGILSNIQYF	TGCGCCAGCAGCCAAGGACAGGGGATTTTGTCGAACATTCAGTACTTC
TRBV9	-	-	TRBJ1-3	CASSVDSSDSSGNTIYF	TGTGCCAGCAGCGTAGATTCAAGTGACAGCTCTGGAAACACCATATATTTT
TRBV7-2	-	-	TRBJ1-3	CASRSNSGNTIYF	TGTGCCAGCAGATCCAACTCTGGAAACACCATATATTTT
TRBV7-2	-	-	TRBJ2-1	CASSLEASAAYNEQFF	TGTGCCAGCAGCTTAGAGGCTAGCGCGGCCTACAATGAGCAGTTCTTC
TRBV29-1	once	TRBD1	TRBJ1-2	CSVEAPGQGAYYGYTF	TGCAGCGTTGAAGCCCCGGGACAGGGGGCTTACTATGGCTACACCTTC
TRBV27	once	TRBD1	TRBJ1-6	CASSFARDRGLNSPLHF	TGTGCCAGCAGTTTTGCCCGGGACAGAGGTTTGAATTCACCCCTCCACTTT
TRBV3-1/TRBV3-2	-	-	TRBJ2-2	CASSQDRHGELFF	TGTGCCAGCAGCCAAGATCGACACGGGGAGCTGTTTTTT
TRBV2	-	-	TRBJ1-2	CASSDWDIGSNYGYTF	TGTGCCAGCAGTGACTGGGACATCGGATCTAACTATGGCTACACCTTC
TRBV28	-	-	TRBJ1-2	CASSLGYGGYTF	TGTGCCAGCAGTTTAGGTTACGGGGGCTACACCTTC